This T cell receptor (beta chain) was documented in a study of chemoradiotherapy in HPV16-positive cancers. Repeated repertoire sampling spanned the course of chemoradiotherapy. This CDR3 is built from 14 residues. Germline V CDR1 and CDR2: LNHDA, SQIVND (reference sequence). V was cut by 5 bases and J by 4 bases, with 14 bases left in between. TCRdb keeps only in-frame clones here, not all; method: immunoSEQ multiplex PCR. The sample lists about 5,400 clones; 75% to 90% were seen once. This TCR was sampled from a human donor with HPV-associated anogenital cancer. The material was blood, obtained from a patient who underwent chemoradiotherapy. The chain uses TRBV19 and TRBJ1-2; D might be TRBD1 (5 bases). CDR3 bases: TGTGCCAGTAGTCCACGAGGGGCGCTCTATGGCTACACCTTC. Protein: CASSPRGALYGYTF.